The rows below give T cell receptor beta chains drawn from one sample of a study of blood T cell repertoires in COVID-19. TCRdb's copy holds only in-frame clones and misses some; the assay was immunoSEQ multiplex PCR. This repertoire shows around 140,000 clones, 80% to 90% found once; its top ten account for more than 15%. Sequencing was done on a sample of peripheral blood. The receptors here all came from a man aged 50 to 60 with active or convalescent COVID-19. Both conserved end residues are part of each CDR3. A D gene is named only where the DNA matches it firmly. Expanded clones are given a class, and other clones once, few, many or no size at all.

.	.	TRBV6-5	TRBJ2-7	CASSRRGGEQYF	TGTGCCAGTAGTAGACGAGGTGGAGAGCAGTACTTC
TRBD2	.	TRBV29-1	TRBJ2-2	CSGRGDLTGELFF	TGCAGCGGTCGGGGGGACCTCACCGGGGAGCTGTTTTTT
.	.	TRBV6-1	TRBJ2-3	CASSETGEDTQYF	TGTGCCAGCAGTGAAACGGGGGAAGATACGCAGTATTTT
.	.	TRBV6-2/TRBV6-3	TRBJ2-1	CASSRGDENEQFF	TGTGCCAGCAGTCGCGGGGATGAGAATGAGCAGTTCTTC
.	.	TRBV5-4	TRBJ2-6	CASSSELGSVGANVLTF	TGTGCCAGCAGCTCGGAGCTCGGGTCGGTTGGGGCCAACGTCCTGACTTTC
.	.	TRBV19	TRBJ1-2	CASRDGNYGYTF	TGTGCCAGCCGGGATGGAAACTATGGCTACACCTTC
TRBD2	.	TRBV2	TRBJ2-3	CASRGGTGSTDTQYF	TGTGCCAGCCGGGGGGGGACGGGATCCACAGATACGCAGTATTTT
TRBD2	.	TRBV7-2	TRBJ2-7	CASSVGGAETYEQYF	TGTGCCAGCAGCGTCGGGGGGGCGGAGACCTACGAGCAGTACTTC
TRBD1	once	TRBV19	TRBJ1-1	CASSSDRDRSLEGPWNTEAFF	TGTGCCAGTAGTTCAGACCGGGACAGGTCTCTTGAGGGCCCGTGGAACACTGAAGCTTTCTTT
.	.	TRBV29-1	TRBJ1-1	CSVGTGSDIFF	.
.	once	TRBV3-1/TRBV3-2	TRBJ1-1	CASSRRGPNTEAFF	TGTGCCAGCAGCCGACGGGGTCCAAACACTGAAGCTTTCTTT
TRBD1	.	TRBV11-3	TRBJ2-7	CASSLAGTGGHEQYF	TGTGCCAGCAGCTTAGCCGGAACAGGGGGGCACGAGCAGTACTTC
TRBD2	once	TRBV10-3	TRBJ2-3	CAISESGGGAIDTQYF	TGTGCCATCAGTGAGTCTGGCGGGGGGGCCATAGATACGCAGTATTTT
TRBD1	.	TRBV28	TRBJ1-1	CASSSITGVATEAFF	TGTGCCAGCAGTTCCATTACAGGGGTGGCCACTGAAGCTTTCTTT
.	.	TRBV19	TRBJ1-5	CASSLGHLSNQPQHF	TGTGCCAGTAGTCTAGGACACCTTAGCAATCAGCCCCAGCATTTT
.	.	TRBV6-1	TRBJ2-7	CASSEGGREQYF	TGTGCCAGCAGTGAAGGAGGCCGCGAGCAGTACTTC
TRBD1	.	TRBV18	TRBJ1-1	CASSEQGVGTEAFF	TGTGCCAGCTCAGAACAGGGGGTAGGCACTGAAGCTTTCTTT
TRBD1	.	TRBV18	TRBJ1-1	CASSPSQGARVNTEAFF	TGTGCCAGCTCACCCTCTCAGGGGGCGCGAGTGAACACTGAAGCTTTCTTT
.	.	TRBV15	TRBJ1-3	CATSRDLGGISGNTIYF	TGTGCCACCAGCAGAGATCTCGGCGGGATCTCTGGAAACACCATATATTTT
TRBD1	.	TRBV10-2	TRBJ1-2	CASRDGTVPNYGYTF	TGCGCCAGCAGAGACGGGACAGTTCCTAACTATGGCTACACCTTC
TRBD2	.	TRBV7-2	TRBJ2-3	CASSTIRGTSGVFTDTQYF	TGTGCCAGCAGCACCATTAGGGGGACTAGCGGGGTGTTCACAGATACGCAGTATTTT
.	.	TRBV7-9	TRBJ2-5	CASSPNTGMGETQYF	TGTGCCAGCAGCCCCAACACCGGGATGGGAGAGACCCAGTACTTC
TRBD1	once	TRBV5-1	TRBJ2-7	CASSLGPGTAYEQYF	TGCGCCAGCAGCTTGGGTCCCGGGACAGCCTACGAGCAGTACTTC